This T cell receptor (beta chain) was captured in a study of blood T cell repertoires in COVID-19. The wider study: The United States, Italy and Spain provided the acute and convalescent COVID-19 samples.

V lost 0 bases and J lost 10, with 10 bases in between. CDR1 and CDR2 (germline): SGHAT, FQNNGV. The CDR3 is 14 amino acids. Across 20 to 25 US areas, participants ranged in age from roughly 18 to 95 years. The repertoire was sequenced with immunoSEQ multiplex PCR; TCRdb's copy has only in-frame clones and lacks some. Of about 250,000 clones in the sample, 83% were seen once. Sequencing was carried out using PBMCs or T cells enriched from blood (not recorded which). This clonotype was sampled from a woman in her thirties or forties who had been exposed to COVID-19. The rearrangement uses TRBV11-2 and TRBJ1-6; weak D call: TRBD1 (6 bases). The CDR3 loop is CASSLEYRDSPLHF. DNA of the CDR3: TGTGCCAGCAGCTTAGAATACAGGGACTCACCCCTCCACTTT.